The sequence of this TCR beta chain was determined in a study of cytomegalovirus exposure and HLA in healthy donors. Study results and limitations: Most likely, a cluster of highly shared sequence variants arose as a sequencing artifact. Per a later analysis, HLA-associated TCR beta chains showed more clonal expansion than other, equally common TCR beta chains. The majority of TCR sequences were rare, yet some public TCRs appeared in many donors.

A note on this clone: Its antigen remains unidentified.

The PCR ran on 60 Vbeta and 13 Jbeta primers. TCRdb's table, derived via immunoSEQ multiplex PCR, lists solely in-frame clones and lacks some. The sample gives 100,000 to 120,000 clones, approximately 83% of which show up once; roughly 6.1% is in the top ten. Material: PBMCs. This receptor was obtained from a man between 18 and 35 years old in good health and CMV-seronegative.

The CDR3: CASGDRGNYGYTF. The CDR3 DNA follows: TGTGCCAGCGGGGACAGGGGTAACTATGGCTACACCTTC. The V and J genes are TRBV6-5 and TRBJ1-2; 10 nucleotides match TRBD1. Trimming at V came to 8 bases and at J to 1 base, leaving 1 base not matched to a gene. CDR1 is MNHEY, CDR2 SVGAGI, per germline. The CDR3 has 13 amino acids.